Below are 5 T cell receptor beta chains sequenced from a single sample in a study of T-cell memory formation after mild COVID-19. TCRdb re-called the 5' RACE reads through MiXCR, storing one row per CDR3 protein. The repertoire has fewer than 350,000 distinct CDR3 sequences, 13% to 15% of them found once; the top ten carry over 20%. The sequenced sample consisted of PBMCs or a T cell subset sorted from them (not recorded which). The receptors were gathered from a young man who had mild COVID-19 (a few samples of this study predate the infection). Cell type and time point are not known.

This clonotype was counted at least ten times. This chain joins TRBV19 and TRBJ2-5; tentatively, D is TRBD1 (6 bases). Trimming stripped 3 bases from V and 3 bases from J, with 17 bases between. CDR1 and CDR2 from the germline V gene are LNHDA and SQIVND (reference sequence). The CDR3 has 16 amino acids. The CDR3 sequence is CASSISRDISEETQYF. CDR3 nucleotides: TGTGCCAGTAGTATCTCTCGGGACATTTCGGAAGAGACCCAGTACTTC.

CDR3 loop: CSVDEGARGNTIYF. As DNA, the CDR3 is TGCAGCGTTGATGAGGGGGCGCGTGGAAACACCATATATTTT. The chain has TRBV29-1 and TRBJ1-3, with 7 nucleotides matching TRBD1. V shed 3 bases and J 3 bases; nucleotides not matched to a gene: 5. The CDR3 loop spans 14 amino acids. CDR1 is SQVTM and CDR2 is ANQGSEA in the germline V gene.

The rearrangement uses TRBV10-3 and TRBJ1-1; D unresolved. Germline assignment: CDR1 ENHRY and CDR2 SYGVKD. V shed 6 bases and J shed 0 bases, with 17 bases lying between them. The CDR3 is 16 amino acids. The CDR3 is CAISEKGIILNTEAFF. The CDR3 nucleotides are TGTGCCATCAGCGAGAAGGGCATTATATTGAACACTGAAGCTTTCTTT.

The chain links TRBV9 to TRBJ1-3; D remains ambiguous. The CDR3 length is 15 residues. Germline assignment: CDR1 SGDLS and CDR2 YYNGEE. V was clipped by 3 bases and J by 0 bases, with 10 bases between them. For the CDR3, the DNA is TGTGCCAGCAGCGAGGAGGGAATCTCTGGAAACACCATATATTTT. Translated: CASSEEGISGNTIYF.

This clonotype was picked up a small number of times. This rearrangement joins TRBV6-5 to TRBJ1-1; tentatively, D is TRBD1 (6 bases). This CDR3 spans 13 amino acids. V lost 3 bases and J 8 bases, leaving 13 bases between the germline ends. Germline CDR1 reads MNHEY; CDR2 reads SVGAGI. The CDR3 is CASSYRTGPEAFF. CDR3 DNA: TGTGCCAGCAGTTATAGAACAGGGCCAGAAGCTTTCTTT.